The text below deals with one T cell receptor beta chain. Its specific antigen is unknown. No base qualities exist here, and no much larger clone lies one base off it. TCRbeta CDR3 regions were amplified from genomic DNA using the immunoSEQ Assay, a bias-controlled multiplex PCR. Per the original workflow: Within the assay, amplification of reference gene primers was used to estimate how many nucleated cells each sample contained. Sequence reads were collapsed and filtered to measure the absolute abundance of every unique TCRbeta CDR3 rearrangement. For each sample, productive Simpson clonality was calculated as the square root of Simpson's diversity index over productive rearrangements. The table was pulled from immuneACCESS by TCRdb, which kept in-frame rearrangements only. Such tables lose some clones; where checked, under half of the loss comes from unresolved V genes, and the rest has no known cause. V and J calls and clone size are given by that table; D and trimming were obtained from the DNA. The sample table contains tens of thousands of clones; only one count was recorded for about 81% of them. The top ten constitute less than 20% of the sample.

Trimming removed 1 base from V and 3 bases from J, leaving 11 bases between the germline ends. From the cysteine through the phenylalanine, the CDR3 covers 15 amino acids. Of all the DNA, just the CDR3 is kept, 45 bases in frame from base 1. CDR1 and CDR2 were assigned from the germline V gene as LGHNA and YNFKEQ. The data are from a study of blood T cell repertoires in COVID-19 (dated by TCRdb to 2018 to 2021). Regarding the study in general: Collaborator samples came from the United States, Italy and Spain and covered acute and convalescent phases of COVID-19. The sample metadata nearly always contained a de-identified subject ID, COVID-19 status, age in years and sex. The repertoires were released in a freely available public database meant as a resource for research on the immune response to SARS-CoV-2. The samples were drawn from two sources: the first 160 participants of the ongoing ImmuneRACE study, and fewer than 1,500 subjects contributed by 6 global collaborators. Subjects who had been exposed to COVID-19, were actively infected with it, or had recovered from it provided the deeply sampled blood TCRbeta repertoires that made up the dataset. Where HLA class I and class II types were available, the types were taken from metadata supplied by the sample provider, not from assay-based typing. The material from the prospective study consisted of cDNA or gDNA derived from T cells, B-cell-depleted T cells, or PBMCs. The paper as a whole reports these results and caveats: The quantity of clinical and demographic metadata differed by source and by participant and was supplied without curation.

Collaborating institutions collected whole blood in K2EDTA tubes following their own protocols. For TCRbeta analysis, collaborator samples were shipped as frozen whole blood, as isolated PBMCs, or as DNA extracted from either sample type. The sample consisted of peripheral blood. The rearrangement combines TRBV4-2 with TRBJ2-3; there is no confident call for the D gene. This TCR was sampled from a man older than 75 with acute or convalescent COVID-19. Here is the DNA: TGTGCCAGCAGCCAAGTCGGTGGCGGTACAGATACGCAGTATTTT. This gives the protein CASSQVGGGTDTQYF.